This T cell receptor beta chain appears in the sequencing data of a study of CD8+CD57+ T cells in acquired aplastic anemia. Study background: The study obtained an average of roughly 3 ug of DNA from sorted CD4+ and CD8+ cells.

Genomic DNA constituted the template upon which TCR beta VDJ and CDR3 profiling was performed. Each CDR3 protein is one row after TCRdb ran MiXCR on the reads. The sample consists of 180,000 or so distinct CDR3 sequences, roughly 50% of them appearing once. Study-wide findings and caveats: Researchers report that twenty-nine CD8+ CDR3 sequences appeared in both patients and controls.

Worth noting for this clonotype: Its antigen is as yet unknown. Given a much more abundant clone one base away, this may be a read error.

The V gene lost 1 base and the J gene lost 0 bases, with 2 bases spanning the gap. The CDR3 covers 12 residues. Germline loops: CDR1 DFQATT, CDR2 SNEGSKA (reference sequence). Patients picked for sequencing had shown CD8+CD57+ cell expansion detected by flow cytometry. The specimen was sorted CD4+, CD8+, or CD8+CD57+ T cells (not recorded which) from PBMCs. The rearrangement links TRBV20-1 to TRBJ2-3, with D hard to call. This sequence originates from a human donor with aplastic anemia. CDR3 DNA sequence: TGCAGTGCTAGAGTTAGCACAGATACGCAGTATTTT. Its protein product is CSARVSTDTQYF.